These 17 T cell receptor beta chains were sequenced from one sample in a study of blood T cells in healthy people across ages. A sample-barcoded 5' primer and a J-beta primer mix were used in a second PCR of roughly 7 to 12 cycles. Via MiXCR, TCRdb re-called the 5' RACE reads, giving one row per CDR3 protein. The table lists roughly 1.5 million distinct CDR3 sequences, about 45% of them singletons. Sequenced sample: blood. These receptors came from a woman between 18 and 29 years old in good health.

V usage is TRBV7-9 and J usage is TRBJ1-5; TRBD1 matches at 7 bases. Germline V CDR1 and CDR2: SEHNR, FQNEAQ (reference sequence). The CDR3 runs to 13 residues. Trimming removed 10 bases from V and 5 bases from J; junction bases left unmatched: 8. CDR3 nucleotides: TGTGCCACCTTTAGACAGGGAGATCAGCCCCAGCATTTT. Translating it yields CATFRQGDQPQHF.

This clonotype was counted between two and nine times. CDR3 DNA: TGTGCCAGCAGTTTATCGATGACAGGTCTCTCTGGGCAGTTCTTC. It yields the protein CASSLSMTGLSGQFF. The V gene is TRBV27, the J gene TRBJ2-1, with D maybe TRBD1 (6 bases). Germline CDR1 and CDR2: MNHEY and SMNVEV (reference sequence). Trimming left V 0 bases short and J 12 bases short, with 18 bases between. There are 15 residues in the CDR3.

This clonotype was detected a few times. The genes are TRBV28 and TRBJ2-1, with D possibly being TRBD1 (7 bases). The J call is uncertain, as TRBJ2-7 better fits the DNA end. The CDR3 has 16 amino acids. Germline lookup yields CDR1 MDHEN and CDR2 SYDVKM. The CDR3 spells CASSLRRDSSYNEQYF. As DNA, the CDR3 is TGTGCCAGCAGTTTACGGCGGGACAGCTCCTACAATGAGCAGTACTTC.

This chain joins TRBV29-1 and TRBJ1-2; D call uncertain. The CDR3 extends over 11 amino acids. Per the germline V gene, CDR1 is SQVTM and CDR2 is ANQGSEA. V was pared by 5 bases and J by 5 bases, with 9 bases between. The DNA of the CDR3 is TGCAGCGTTCCCTTATCGTATGGCTACACCTTC. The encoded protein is CSVPLSYGYTF.

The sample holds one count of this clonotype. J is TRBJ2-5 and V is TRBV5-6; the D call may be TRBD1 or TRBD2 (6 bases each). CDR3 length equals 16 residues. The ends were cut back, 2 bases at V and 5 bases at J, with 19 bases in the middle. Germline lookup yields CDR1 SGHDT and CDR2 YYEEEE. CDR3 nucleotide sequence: TGTGCCAGCAGCTTTCCACCTATCGGGGGCCGGGAGACCCAGTACTTC. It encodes CASSFPPIGGRETQYF.

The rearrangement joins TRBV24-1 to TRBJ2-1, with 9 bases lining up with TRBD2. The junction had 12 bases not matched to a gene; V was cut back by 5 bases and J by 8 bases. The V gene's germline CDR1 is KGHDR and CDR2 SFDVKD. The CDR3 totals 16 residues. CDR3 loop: CATSAPTGTSIHEQFF. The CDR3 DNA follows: TGTGCCACCAGTGCTCCAACCGGGACTAGCATCCATGAGCAGTTCTTC.

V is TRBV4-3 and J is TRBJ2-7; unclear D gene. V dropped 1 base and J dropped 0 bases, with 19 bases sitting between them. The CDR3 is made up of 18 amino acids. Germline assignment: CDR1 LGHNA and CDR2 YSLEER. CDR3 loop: CASSQGERYASSSYEQYF. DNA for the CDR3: TGCGCCAGCAGCCAAGGGGAACGATACGCGTCGAGCTCCTACGAGCAGTACTTC.

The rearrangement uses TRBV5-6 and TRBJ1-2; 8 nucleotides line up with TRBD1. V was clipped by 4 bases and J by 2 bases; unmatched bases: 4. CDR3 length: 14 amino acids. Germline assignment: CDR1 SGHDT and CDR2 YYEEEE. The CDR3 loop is CASSEGDRNYGYTF. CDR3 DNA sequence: TGTGCCAGCAGCGAGGGGGACAGGAACTATGGCTACACCTTC.

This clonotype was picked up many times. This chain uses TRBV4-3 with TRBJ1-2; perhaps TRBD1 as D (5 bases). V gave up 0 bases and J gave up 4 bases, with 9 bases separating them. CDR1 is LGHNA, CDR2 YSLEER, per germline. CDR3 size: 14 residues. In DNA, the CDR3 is TGCGCCAGCAGCCAAGATTCCGGGGGCTATGGCTACACCTTC. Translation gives CASSQDSGGYGYTF.

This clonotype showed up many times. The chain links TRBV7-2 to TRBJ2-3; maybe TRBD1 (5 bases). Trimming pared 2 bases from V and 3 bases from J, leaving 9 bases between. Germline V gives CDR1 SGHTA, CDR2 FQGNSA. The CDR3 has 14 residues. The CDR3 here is CASSLSRVTDTQYF. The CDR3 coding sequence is TGTGCCAGCAGCTTATCCAGGGTAACAGATACGCAGTATTTT.

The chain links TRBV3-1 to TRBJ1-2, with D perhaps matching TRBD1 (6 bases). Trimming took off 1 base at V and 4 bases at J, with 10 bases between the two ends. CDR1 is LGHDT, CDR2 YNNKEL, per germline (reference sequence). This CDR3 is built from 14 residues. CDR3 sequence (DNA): TGTGCCAGCAGCCAAGGGACAGAGGGCTATGGCTACACCTTC. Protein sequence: CASSQGTEGYGYTF.

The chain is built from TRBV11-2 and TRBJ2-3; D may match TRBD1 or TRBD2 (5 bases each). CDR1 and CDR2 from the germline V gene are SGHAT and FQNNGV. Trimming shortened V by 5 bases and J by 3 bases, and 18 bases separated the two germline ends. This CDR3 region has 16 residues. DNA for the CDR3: TGTGCCAGCAGCCCTTGGACTGGGACCGAGACAGATACGCAGTATTTT. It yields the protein CASSPWTGTETDTQYF.

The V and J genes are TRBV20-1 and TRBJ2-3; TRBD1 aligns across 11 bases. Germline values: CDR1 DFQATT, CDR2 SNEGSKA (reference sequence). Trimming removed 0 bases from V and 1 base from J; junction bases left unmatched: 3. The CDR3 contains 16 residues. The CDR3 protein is CSARDWDRGGTDTQYF. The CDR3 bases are TGCAGTGCTAGAGATTGGGACAGGGGGGGCACAGATACGCAGTATTTT.

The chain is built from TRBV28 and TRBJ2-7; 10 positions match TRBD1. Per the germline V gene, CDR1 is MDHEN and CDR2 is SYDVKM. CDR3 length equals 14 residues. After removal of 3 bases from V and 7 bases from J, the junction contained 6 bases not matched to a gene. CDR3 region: CASSFGTGDLEQYF. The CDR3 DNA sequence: TGTGCCAGCAGTTTCGGGACAGGGGACTTAGAGCAGTACTTC.

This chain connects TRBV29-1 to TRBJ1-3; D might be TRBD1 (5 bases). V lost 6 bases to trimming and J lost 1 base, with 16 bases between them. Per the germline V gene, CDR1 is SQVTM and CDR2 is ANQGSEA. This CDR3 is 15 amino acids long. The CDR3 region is CSVTPQGASGNTIYF. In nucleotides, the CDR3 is TGCAGCGTCACCCCTCAGGGTGCTTCTGGAAACACCATATATTTT.

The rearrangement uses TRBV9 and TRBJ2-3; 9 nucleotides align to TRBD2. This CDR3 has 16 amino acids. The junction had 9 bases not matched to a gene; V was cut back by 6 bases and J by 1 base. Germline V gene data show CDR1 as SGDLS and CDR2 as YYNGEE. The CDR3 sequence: CASIRGLAGGTDTQYF. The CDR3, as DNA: TGTGCCAGCATCAGGGGATTAGCGGGAGGCACAGATACGCAGTATTTT.

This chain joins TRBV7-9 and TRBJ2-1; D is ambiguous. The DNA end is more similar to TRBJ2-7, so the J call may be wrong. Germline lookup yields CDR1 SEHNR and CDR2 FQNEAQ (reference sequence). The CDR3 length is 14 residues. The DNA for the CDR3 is TGTGCCAGCAGCGACGGGTCTTCCATCTACGAGCAGTACTTC. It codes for CASSDGSSIYEQYF.